The rows below give T cell receptor beta chains drawn from one sample of a study of molecular identifiers for immune sequencing clone quantification. TCRdb re-called the PCR reads with MiXCR, one entry per CDR3 protein. In the table there are roughly 630,000 distinct CDR3 sequences, about 25% of which are singletons. Sequencing used naive CD8+ T cells from blood, with Jurkat cell RNA spiked in. All receptors derive from a human donor in good health. Some libraries in this study had Jurkat cell RNA spiked in. Both conserved end residues are part of each CDR3. The order of the fields is CDR3 length, V gene, J gene, D gene, CDR3 protein. The D gene is left open where the match is weak.

13,TRBV20-1,TRBJ2-3,-,CSAVDPYTDTQYF
16,TRBV4-3,TRBJ2-4,-,CASSQDLALAKNIQYF
16,TRBV15,TRBJ1-1,-,CATSGQTGIGDTEAFF
17,TRBV15,TRBJ2-3,TRBD2,CATSREGGLAVTDTQYF
17,TRBV7-9,TRBJ2-2,TRBD2,CASSFSGAGGHTGELFF
12,TRBV12-3/TRBV12-4,TRBJ1-5,-,CASSPTGQPQHF
19,TRBV5-1,TRBJ2-2,TRBD1,CASSQKGQGAFDPPGEMFF
14,TRBV19,TRBJ2-7,TRBD1,CASSIRTGTYEQYF
11,TRBV6-5,TRBJ2-7,-,CASSSGHQQYF
16,TRBV27,TRBJ2-7,TRBD2,CASSLYGGGRTYEQYF